Described below is a single T cell receptor beta chain sequence and its context. The V gene lost 6 bases and the J gene lost 5 bases, with 10 bases spanning the gap. CDR1 and CDR2 from the germline V gene are MNHEY and SVGAGI. The CDR3 covers 12 residues. This specimen comes from a study of blood T cell repertoires in COVID-19. Study overall: Acute-phase and convalescent COVID-19 samples originated in the United States, Italy and Spain. In each case, the material was cDNA or gDNA derived from T cells, B-cell-depleted T cells, or PBMCs.

In the study's own analysis: Amplification of reference gene primers provided the estimated nucleated cell counts. TCRdb keeps only in-frame clones here, not all; method: immunoSEQ multiplex PCR. That table furnishes V, J and clone size, whereas the DNA furnished D and trimming. This sample has approximately 56,000 clones; roughly nine tenths occur once, and the top ten carry approximately 10%. Input material: peripheral blood. This TCR came from a man older than 75 with active or convalescent COVID-19. The rearrangement joins TRBV6-5 to TRBJ1-1; D remains unclear. CDR3 DNA: TGTGCCAGCAGGAGGTTCGGGACTGAAGCTTTCTTT. Protein product: CASRRFGTEAFF.